This T cell receptor beta chain originates from a study of shared clonotypes between healthy human individuals. Study-level findings and limits: Estimated clonotype richness was generally higher in naive than memory subsets. Clonotypes not shared had lower generation probabilities than those common to all four donors. Tissue TCR repertoires likely differ from these blood-only repertoires.

At deep level, the assay was performed. TCRdb keeps only in-frame clones here, not all; method: immunoSEQ multiplex PCR. The sample includes 1.4 million to 1.5 million clones, over 95% of them seen just once. In the case of this clone: Its cognate antigen is unknown. Other DNA sequences within the sample encode an identical CDR3.

This clonotype was sampled from a man younger than 40 in good health. The specimen sequenced was naive CD4+ T cells sorted from blood. Subset specified: CD45RA+ positively selected.

CDR3 amino acids: CAWRGRSYEQYF. Here the CDR3 DNA reads TGTGCCTGGCGCGGGAGATCCTACGAGCAGTACTTC. The chain carries TRBV30 and TRBJ2-7, with 7 bases fitting TRBD2. This CDR3 is built from 12 residues. Looked up from germline, CDR1 is GTSNPN and CDR2 is SVGIG (reference sequence). V dropped 5 bases and J dropped 1; count of bases not matched to a gene: 2.